Here is one T cell receptor (beta chain) with its context. Its antigen remains unidentified. The record originates from a study of T cell repertoires in cytomegalovirus infection. Trimming removed 4 bases at V and 7 bases at J, with 14 bases between. The CDR3 totals 13 residues. Germline CDR1 is LGHNT and CDR2 is FRNRAP. TCRdb fed the reads into MiXCR, producing one record per CDR3 protein. The sample carries 140,000 to 150,000 distinct CDR3 sequences, 32% recorded once. Study-wide results and limits: Ex vivo, HLA-C-restricted CMV-specific TCR beta clonotypes prevailed over the rest of the response.

The V gene is TRBV12-5, the J gene TRBJ2-7; D gene uncertain. The TCR comes from a human donor in good health (CMV status not recorded). Some clones in this sample may be carry-over from other donors' samples. Sequenced here: CD8+ T cells from cultured PBMCs, sampled from culture after CMV antigen stimulation. For the CDR3, the DNA is TGTGCTAGTGGTTCTGGCCAGAATGAGGAGCAGTACTTC. Protein sequence: CASGSGQNEEQYF.